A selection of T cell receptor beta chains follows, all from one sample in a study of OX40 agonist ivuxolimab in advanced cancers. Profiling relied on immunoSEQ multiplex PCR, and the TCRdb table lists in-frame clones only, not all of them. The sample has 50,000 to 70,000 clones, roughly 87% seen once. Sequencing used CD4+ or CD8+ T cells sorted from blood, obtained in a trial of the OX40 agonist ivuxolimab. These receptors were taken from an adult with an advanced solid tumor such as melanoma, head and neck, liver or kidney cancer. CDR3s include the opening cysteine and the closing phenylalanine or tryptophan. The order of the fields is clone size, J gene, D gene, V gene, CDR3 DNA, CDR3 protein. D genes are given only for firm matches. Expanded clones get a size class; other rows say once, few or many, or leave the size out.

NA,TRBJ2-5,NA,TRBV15,TGTGCCACCAGCAGAGATTTGGGGGGAGGAGAGACCCAGTACTTC,CATSRDLGGGETQYF
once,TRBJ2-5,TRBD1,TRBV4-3,TGCGCCAGCAGCCAGGACAGGGACCAAGAGACCCAGTACTTC,CASSQDRDQETQYF
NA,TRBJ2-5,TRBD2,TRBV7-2,TGTGCCAGCAGCTCTAGCGGGGTAGAGACCCAGTACTTC,CASSSSGVETQYF
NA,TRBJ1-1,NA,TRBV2,TGTGCCAGCAGTGAAGGCCCCGAAGCTTTCTTT,CASSEGPEAFF
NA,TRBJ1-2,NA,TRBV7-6,TGTGCCAGCAGCTTAGATGGCAGGGTTCACTATGGCTACACCTTC,CASSLDGRVHYGYTF
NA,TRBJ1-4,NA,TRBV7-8,TGTGCCAGCAGCTGGGGACCAGGGGATTTGGGTGAAAAACTGTTTTTT,CASSWGPGDLGEKLFF
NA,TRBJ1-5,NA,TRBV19,TGTGCCAGTAGCTGGGGAGGAGGGCGCAATCAGTCCCAGCATTTT,CASSWGGGRNQSQHF
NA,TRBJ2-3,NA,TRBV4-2,TGTGCCAGCAGCCAAGGTGTAGAGGATTACGATACGCAGTATTTT,CASSQGVEDYDTQYF
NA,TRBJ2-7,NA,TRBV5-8,TGTGCCAGCAGCCCTTGGACTGGCCAAAAAAACTACGAGCAGTACTTC,CASSPWTGQKNYEQYF
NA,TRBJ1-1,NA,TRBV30,TGTGCCTGGAGTCTCGGACAGATAAACACTGAAGCTTTCTTT,CAWSLGQINTEAFF
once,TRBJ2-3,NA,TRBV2,TGTGCCAGCAGTGAAGTCCGGGGGGCGCGAGATACGCAGTATTTT,CASSEVRGARDTQYF
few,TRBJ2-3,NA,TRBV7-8,TGTGCCAGCAGCTTCCAGGATACGCAGTATTTT,CASSFQDTQYF
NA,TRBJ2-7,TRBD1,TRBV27,TGTGCCAGCAGCCCCGACAGGGGCTACGAGCAGTACTTC,CASSPDRGYEQYF
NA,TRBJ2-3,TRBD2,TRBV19,TGTGCCAGTAGTATCCACCTGAGACTAGCGGGGGGGGGATATACGCAGTATTTT,CASSIHLRLAGGGYTQYF
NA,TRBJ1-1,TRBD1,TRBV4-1,TGCGCCAGCAGCCAAACAGGGGCTGAAGCTTTCTTT,CASSQTGAEAFF